This T cell receptor beta chain is drawn from a study of blood T cell repertoires in COVID-19. The CDR3 is 16 amino acids. V shed 7 bases and J 4 bases; nucleotides not matched to a gene: 10. Per germline, CDR1 LNHDA and CDR2 SQIVND (reference sequence). Libraries were prepared by immunoSEQ multiplex PCR; TCRdb keeps only in-frame clonotypes and omits some of them. The repertoire has fewer than 40,000 clones, approximately 81% of them found once; the top ten carry about 3%. Sequencing was carried out using peripheral blood. The clonotype comes from an older man with COVID-19, enrolled during active disease. This sequence joins TRBV19 and TRBJ2-1, with 10 bases identical to TRBD2. The DNA for the CDR3 is TGTGCCAGTACCGGGCTAGCGGGAGAGCTATACAATGAGCAGTTCTTC. Protein: CASTGLAGELYNEQFF. Looking up the rest from reference TRBV19 and TRBJ2-1 gives the full variable domain: DGGITQSPKYLFRKEGQNVTLSCEQNLNHDAMYWYRQDPGQGLRLIYYSQIVNDFQKGDIAEGYSVSREKKESFPLTVTSAQKNPTAFYLCASTGLAGELYNEQFFGPGTRLTVL.